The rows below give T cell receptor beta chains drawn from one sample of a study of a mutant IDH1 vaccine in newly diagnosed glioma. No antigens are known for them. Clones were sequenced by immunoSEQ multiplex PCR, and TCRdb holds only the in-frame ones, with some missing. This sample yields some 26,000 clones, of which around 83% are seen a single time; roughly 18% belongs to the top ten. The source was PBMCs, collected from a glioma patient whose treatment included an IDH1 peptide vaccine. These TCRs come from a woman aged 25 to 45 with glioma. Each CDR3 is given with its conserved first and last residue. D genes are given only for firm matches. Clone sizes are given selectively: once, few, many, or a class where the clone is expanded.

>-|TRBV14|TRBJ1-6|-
CASSQPLGGSNSPLHF
TGTGCCAGCAGCCAACCCTTGGGGGGTTCAAATTCACCCCTCCACTTT
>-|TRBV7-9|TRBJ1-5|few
CASSLSDSGITSNQPQHF
TGTGCCAGCAGCTTATCGGACAGCGGTATTACTAGCAATCAGCCCCAGCATTTT
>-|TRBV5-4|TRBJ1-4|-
CASSLEGLNEKLFF
TGTGCCAGCAGCTTAGAGGGACTTAATGAAAAACTGTTTTTT
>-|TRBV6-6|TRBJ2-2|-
CASSSGRNTGELFF
TGTGCCAGCAGTTCGGGGCGGAACACCGGGGAGCTGTTTTTT
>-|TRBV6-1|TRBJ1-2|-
CASSDSGLGGYTF
TGTGCCAGCAGTGACTCAGGGTTGGGTGGCTACACCTTC
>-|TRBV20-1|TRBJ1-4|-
CSARANEKLFF
TGCAGTGCTAGAGCTAACGAAAAACTGTTTTTT
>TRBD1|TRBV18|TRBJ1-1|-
CASSPSAGQANTEAFF
TGTGCCAGCTCACCTTCCGCGGGACAGGCGAACACTGAAGCTTTCTTT
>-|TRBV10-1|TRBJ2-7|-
CASSERTAYEQYF
TGCGCCAGCAGTGAGAGGACAGCCTACGAGCAGTACTTC
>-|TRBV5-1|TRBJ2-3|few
CASRVGSGTQYF
TGCGCCAGCAGGGTTGGCTCTGGTACGCAGTATTTT
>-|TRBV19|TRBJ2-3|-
CASSTLSGTATDTQYF
TGTGCCAGTAGTACCCTCTCCGGGACTGCCACGGATACGCAGTATTTT
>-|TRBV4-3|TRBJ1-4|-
CASSQGRGAGEKLFF
TGCGCCAGCAGCCAAGGAAGGGGGGCGGGTGAAAAACTGTTTTTT
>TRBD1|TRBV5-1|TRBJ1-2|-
CASSSDRVRGYTF
TGCGCCAGCAGCTCGGACAGGGTACGTGGCTACACCTTC
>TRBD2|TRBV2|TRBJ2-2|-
CASSVSSGTGELFF
TGTGCCAGCAGTGTTTCTAGCGGGACCGGGGAGCTGTTTTTT
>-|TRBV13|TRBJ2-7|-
CASSYQFSYEQYF
TGTGCCAGCAGCTACCAGTTCTCCTACGAGCAGTACTTC
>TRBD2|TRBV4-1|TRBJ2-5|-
CASSRRQVRGMETQYF
TGCGCCAGCAGCCGCCGACAAGTGCGGGGGATGGAGACCCAGTACTTC
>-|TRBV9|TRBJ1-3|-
CASSVDHPGNTIYF
TGTGCCAGCAGCGTAGATCACCCTGGAAACACCATATATTTT
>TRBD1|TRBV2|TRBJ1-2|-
CASRALDRVLYGYTF
TGTGCCAGCAGGGCCCTGGACAGGGTCCTCTATGGCTACACCTTC
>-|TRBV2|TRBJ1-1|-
CASRVQRNTEAFF
TGTGCCAGCAGAGTACAGAGGAACACTGAAGCTTTCTTT
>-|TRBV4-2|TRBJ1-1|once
CASSQMNTEAFF
TGTGCCAGCAGCCAAATGAACACTGAAGCTTTCTTT
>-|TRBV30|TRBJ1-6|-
CAWSVKAASYNSPLHF
TGTGCCTGGAGTGTCAAGGCAGCCTCCTATAATTCACCCCTCCACTTT
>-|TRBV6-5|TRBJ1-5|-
CASSYSHDSNQPQHF
TGTGCCAGCAGTTACTCTCACGATAGCAATCAGCCCCAGCATTTT
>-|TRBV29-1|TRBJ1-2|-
CSVDGGQAYGYTF
TGCAGCGTTGACGGGGGCCAAGCCTATGGCTACACCTTC
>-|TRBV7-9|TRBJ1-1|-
CASSLALMAAEAFF
TGTGCCAGCAGCTTAGCGCTAATGGCAGCTGAAGCTTTCTTT
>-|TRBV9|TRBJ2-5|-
CASSPTTGETQYF
TGTGCCAGCAGCCCCACTACGGGGGAGACCCAGTACTTC
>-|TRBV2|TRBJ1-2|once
CASSLDNHNYGYTF
TGTGCCAGCAGCCTGGACAACCATAACTATGGCTACACCTTC
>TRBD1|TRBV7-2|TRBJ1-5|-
CASSADRGSQPQHF
TGTGCCAGCAGCGCGGACAGGGGAAGCCAGCCCCAGCATTTT
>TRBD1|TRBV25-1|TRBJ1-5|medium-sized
CASGTGSQPQHF
TGTGCCAGCGGGACAGGTTCACAGCCCCAGCATTTT
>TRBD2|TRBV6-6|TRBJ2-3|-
CAGGSGGAKDTQYF
TGTGCAGGGGGGAGCGGGGGGGCGAAAGATACGCAGTATTTT
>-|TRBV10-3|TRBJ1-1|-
CAISERGQTNTEAFF
TGTGCCATCAGTGAGCGAGGACAGACGAACACTGAAGCTTTCTTT
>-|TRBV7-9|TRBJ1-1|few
CASSLGLMNTEAFF
TGTGCCAGCAGCTTAGGACTGATGAACACTGAAGCTTTCTTT
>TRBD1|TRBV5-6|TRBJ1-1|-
CASSLGQGQMNTEAFF
TGTGCCAGCAGTCTAGGACAGGGGCAAATGAACACTGAAGCTTTCTTT
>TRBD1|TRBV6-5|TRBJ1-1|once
CASSSLQGMNTEAFF
TGTGCCAGCAGTTCGTTACAGGGGATGAACACTGAAGCTTTCTTT
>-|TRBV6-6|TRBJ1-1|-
CASSKQTEAFF
TGTGCCAGCAGTAAACAGACAGAAGCTTTCTTT
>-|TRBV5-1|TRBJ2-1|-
CASSLGGLSSYNEQFF
TGCGCCAGCAGCCTGGGGGGTCTGAGCTCCTACAATGAGCAGTTCTTC
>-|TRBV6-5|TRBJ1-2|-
CASSVAGGDYGYTF
TGTGCCAGTTCGGTGGCGGGGGGCGACTATGGCTACACCTTC
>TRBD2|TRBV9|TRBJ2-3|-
CASSRGLAGIGDTQYF
TGTGCCAGCAGCCGGGGACTAGCGGGGATTGGAGATACGCAGTATTTT